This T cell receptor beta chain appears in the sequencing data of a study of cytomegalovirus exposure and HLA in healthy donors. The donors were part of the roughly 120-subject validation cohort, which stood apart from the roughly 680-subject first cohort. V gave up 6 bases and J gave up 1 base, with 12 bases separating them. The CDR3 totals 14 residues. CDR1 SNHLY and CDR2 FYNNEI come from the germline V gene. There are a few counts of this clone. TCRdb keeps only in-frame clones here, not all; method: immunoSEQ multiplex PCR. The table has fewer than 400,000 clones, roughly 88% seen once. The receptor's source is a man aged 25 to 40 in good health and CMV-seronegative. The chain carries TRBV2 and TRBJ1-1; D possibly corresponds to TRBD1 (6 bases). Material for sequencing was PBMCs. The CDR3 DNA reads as TGTGCCAGCAGGGTAACAGGGCGGAACACTGAAGCTTTCTTT. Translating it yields CASRVTGRNTEAFF.